Below are 6 T cell receptor beta chains sequenced from a single sample in a study of cytomegalovirus exposure and HLA in healthy donors. Primers: 60 Vbeta forward and 13 Jbeta reverse. Libraries were prepared by immunoSEQ multiplex PCR; TCRdb keeps only in-frame clonotypes and omits some of them. The sample has some 200,000 clones; the top ten hold 0.7% to 1%. Material for sequencing was PBMCs. These receptors were taken from a woman younger than 30 in good health and CMV-seropositive.

The rearrangement uses TRBV7-9 and TRBJ2-7, with 7 nucleotides matching TRBD1. The length of the CDR3 is 15 residues. Germline values: CDR1 SEHNR, CDR2 FQNEAQ (reference sequence). V gave up 0 bases and J gave up 7 bases; unmatched junction bases: 9. This CDR3 reads CASSLAQGQRGEQYF. In DNA form, the CDR3 reads TGTGCCAGCAGCTTAGCGCAGGGACAGAGGGGGGAGCAGTACTTC.

V is TRBV29-1 and J is TRBJ2-7; the match to TRBD2 covers 8 bases. The CDR3 runs to 15 residues. Unmatched junction bases numbered 8, after V lost 1 base and J lost 3 bases. Germline-derived CDR1 and CDR2 are SQVTM and ANQGSEA. CDR3 region: CSVEVVSSGYYEQYF. The CDR3 DNA sequence: TGCAGCGTTGAAGTCGTATCTAGCGGGTACTACGAGCAGTACTTC.

The chain is built from TRBV7-2 and TRBJ2-5; D possibly corresponds to TRBD2 (5 bases). Per germline, CDR1 SGHTA and CDR2 FQGNSA. This CDR3 is 14 amino acids long. Trimming left V 1 base short and J 5 bases short, with 11 bases between. The CDR3 reads CASSLEASLETQYF. Here the CDR3 DNA reads TGTGCCAGCAGCTTAGAAGCTAGCTTGGAGACCCAGTACTTC. Together with reference TRBV7-2 and TRBJ2-5, the CDR3 gives the full variable domain: GAGVSQSPSNKVTEKGKDVELRCDPISGHTALYWYRQSLGQGLEFLIYFQGNSAPDKSGLPSDRFSAERTGGSVSTLTIQRTQQEDSAVYLCASSLEASLETQYFGPGTRLLVL.

The rearrangement links TRBV6-5 to TRBJ2-7, with 7 bases fitting TRBD1. The V and J ends lost 0 bases and 4 bases, in that order; junction bases with no gene match: 6. Per germline, CDR1 MNHEY and CDR2 SVGAGI. The length of the CDR3 is 15 residues. In DNA form, the CDR3 reads TGTGCCAGCAGTTACTCAGGGGGCAAGCCGTACGAGCAGTACTTC. As protein: CASSYSGGKPYEQYF.

J is TRBJ1-1 and V is TRBV9; 7 bases map to TRBD1. Germline V gives CDR1 SGDLS, CDR2 YYNGEE. The CDR3 is made up of 14 amino acids. V shed 0 bases, J shed 5 bases, and the junction held 4 bases outside the gene matches. The CDR3 reads CASSVAGTETEAFF. The CDR3 DNA sequence: TGTGCCAGCAGCGTAGCAGGGACAGAGACTGAAGCTTTCTTT.

The rearrangement uses TRBV5-1 and TRBJ1-1; no definite D call. V lost 6 bases to trimming and J lost 5 bases, with 23 bases between them. The CDR3 contains 16 residues. Germline V CDR1 and CDR2: SGHRS, YFSETQ. CDR3 in amino acids: CASNLLSGNTGTEAFF. The CDR3 bases are TGCGCCAGCAACCTACTTTCTGGGAATACGGGGACTGAAGCTTTCTTT.